The clone carrying this TCR beta chain showed up just a few times. This record comes from a study of beta chain features in type 1 diabetes. The CDR3 consists of 13 residues. J was trimmed by 5 bases and V by 7 bases; bases with no gene match: 5. CDR1 MNHNS and CDR2 SASEGT come from the germline V gene. As every portion of the isolated RNA was reverse transcribed, the sequencing read expressed TCRB transcripts. Clones were read by immunoSEQ multiplex PCR, and TCRdb kept only the in-frame ones, dropping some. Of roughly 400,000 clones listed, around 14% are singletons. Sequenced material: naive CD4+ T cells from blood. The receptor's source is a man aged 25 to 45 in good health. The chain combines TRBV6-1 with TRBJ2-5; TRBD1 agrees at 9 bases. The DNA for the CDR3 is TGTGCCAGCAACCAGGGACAGGGCGAGACCCAGTACTTC. This encodes CASNQGQGETQYF.